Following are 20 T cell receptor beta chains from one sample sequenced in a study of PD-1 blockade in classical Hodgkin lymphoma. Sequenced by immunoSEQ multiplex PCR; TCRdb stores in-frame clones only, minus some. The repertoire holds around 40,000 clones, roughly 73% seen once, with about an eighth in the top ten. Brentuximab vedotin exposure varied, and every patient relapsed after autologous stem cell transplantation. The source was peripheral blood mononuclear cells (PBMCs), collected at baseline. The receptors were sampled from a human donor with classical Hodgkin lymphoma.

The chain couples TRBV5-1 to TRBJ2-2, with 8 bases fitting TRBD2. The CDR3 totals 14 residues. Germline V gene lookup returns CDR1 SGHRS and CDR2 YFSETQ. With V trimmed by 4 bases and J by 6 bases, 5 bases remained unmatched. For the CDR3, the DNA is TGCGCCAGCAGCGCGGGGGGTTTGGCCGGGGAGCTGTTTTTT. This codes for CASSAGGLAGELFF.

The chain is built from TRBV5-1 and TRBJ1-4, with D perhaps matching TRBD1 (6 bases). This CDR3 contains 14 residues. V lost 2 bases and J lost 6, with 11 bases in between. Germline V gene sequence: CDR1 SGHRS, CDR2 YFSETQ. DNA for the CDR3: TGCGCCAGCAGCTTTCAGGGGCCGGATGAAAAACTGTTTTTT. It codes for CASSFQGPDEKLFF.

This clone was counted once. CDR3 DNA: TGTGCCAGCAGCTTACTTTATAAGGGCCCCATCTTGAAAGAAAAACTGTTTTTT. It yields the protein CASSLLYKGPILKEKLFF. This chain uses TRBV5-8 with TRBJ1-4, with D unresolved. This CDR3 comprises 18 residues. Germline V gives CDR1 SGHTS, CDR2 YDEGEE. V was trimmed by 2 bases and J by 8 bases, leaving 25 bases between them.

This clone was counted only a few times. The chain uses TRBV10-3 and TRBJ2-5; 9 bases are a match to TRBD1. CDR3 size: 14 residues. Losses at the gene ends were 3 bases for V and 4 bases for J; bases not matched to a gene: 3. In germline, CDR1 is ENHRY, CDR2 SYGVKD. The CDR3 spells CAISEDRGSETQYF. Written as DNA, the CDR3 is TGTGCCATCAGTGAAGACAGGGGGTCAGAGACCCAGTACTTC.

DNA for the CDR3: TGTGCCAGCAGCTTGTGGGGGGGAACTGAAGCTTTCTTT. Protein: CASSLWGGTEAFF. This chain connects TRBV5-4 to TRBJ1-1, with D possibly matching TRBD1 (5 bases). The germline V gene encodes CDR1 SGHNT and CDR2 YYREEE (reference sequence). The CDR3 spans 13 residues. V dropped 1 base and J dropped 5 bases, with 9 bases sitting between them.

CDR3 coding DNA: TGTGCCAGCAGCTTAGGCGAGGGGGCGAACTATGGCTACACCTTC. It encodes CASSLGEGANYGYTF. The chain has TRBV7-9 and TRBJ1-2; 7 bases are shared with TRBD1. This CDR3 has 15 residues. The V segment lost 1 base and the J segment 2 bases; nucleotides outside the gene matches: 4. CDR1 is SEHNR, CDR2 FQNEAQ, per germline (reference sequence).

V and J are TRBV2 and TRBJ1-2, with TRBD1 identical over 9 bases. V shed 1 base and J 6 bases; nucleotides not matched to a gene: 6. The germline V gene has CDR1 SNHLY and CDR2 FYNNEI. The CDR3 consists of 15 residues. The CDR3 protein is CASSEGQGVFDGYTF. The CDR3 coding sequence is TGTGCCAGCAGTGAAGGACAGGGGGTTTTTGATGGCTACACCTTC.

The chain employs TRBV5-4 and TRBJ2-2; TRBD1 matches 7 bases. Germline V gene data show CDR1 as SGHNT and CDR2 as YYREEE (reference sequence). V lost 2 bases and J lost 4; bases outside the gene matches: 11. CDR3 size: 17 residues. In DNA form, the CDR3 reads TGTGCCAGCAGCTTTTTTCCCCTTGGGGACAGCACCGGGGAGCTGTTTTTT. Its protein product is CASSFFPLGDSTGELFF.

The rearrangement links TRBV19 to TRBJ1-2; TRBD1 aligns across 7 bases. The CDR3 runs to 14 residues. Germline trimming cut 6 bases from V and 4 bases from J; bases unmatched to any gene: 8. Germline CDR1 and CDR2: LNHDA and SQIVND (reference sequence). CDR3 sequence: CASSGQASPYGYTF. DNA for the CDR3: TGTGCCAGTAGCGGACAGGCCTCGCCCTATGGCTACACCTTC.

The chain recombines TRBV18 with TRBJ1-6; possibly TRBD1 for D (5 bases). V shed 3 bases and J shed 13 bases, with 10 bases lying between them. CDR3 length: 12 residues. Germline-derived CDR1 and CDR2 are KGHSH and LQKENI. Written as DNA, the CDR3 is TGTGCCAGCTCACCCCCTCGGGGGCCCCTCCACTTT. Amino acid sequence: CASSPPRGPLHF.

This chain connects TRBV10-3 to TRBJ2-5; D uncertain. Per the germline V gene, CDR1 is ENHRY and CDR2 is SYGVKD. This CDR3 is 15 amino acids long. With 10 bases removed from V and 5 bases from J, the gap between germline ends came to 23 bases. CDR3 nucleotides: TGTGCCAGCACCTCCACTAACGGAATGCGGGAGACCCAGTACTTC. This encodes CASTSTNGMRETQYF.

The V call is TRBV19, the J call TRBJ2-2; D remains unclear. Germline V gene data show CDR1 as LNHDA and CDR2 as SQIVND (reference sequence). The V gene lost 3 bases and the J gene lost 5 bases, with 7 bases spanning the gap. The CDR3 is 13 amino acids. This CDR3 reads CASSIGWTGELFF. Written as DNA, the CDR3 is TGTGCCAGTAGTATTGGGTGGACCGGGGAGCTGTTTTTT.

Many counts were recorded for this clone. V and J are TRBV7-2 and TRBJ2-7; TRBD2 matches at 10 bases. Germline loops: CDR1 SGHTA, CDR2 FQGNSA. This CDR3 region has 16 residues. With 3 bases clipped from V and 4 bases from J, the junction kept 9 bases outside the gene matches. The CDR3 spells CASSLERGGLKYEQYF. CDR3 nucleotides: TGTGCCAGCAGCTTGGAGCGGGGGGGCCTAAAATACGAGCAGTACTTC.

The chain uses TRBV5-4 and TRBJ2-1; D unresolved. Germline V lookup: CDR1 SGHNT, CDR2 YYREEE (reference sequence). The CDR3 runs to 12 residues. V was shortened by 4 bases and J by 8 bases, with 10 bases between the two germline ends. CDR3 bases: TGTGCCAGCAGCAACCAGATCTATGAGCAGTTCTTC. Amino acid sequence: CASSNQIYEQFF. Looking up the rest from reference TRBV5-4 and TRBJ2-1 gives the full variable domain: ETGVTQSPTHLIKTRGQQVTLRCSSQSGHNTVSWYQQALGQGPQFIFQYYREEENGRGNFPPRFSGLQFPNYSSELNVNALELDDSALYLCASSNQIYEQFFGPGTRLTVL.

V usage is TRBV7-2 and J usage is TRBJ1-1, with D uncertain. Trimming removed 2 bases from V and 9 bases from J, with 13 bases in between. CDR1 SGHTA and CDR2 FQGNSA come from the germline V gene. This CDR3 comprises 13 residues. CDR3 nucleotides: TGTGCCAGCAGCTTATCCGGGAAGCCGAAAGCTTTCTTT. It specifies CASSLSGKPKAFF.

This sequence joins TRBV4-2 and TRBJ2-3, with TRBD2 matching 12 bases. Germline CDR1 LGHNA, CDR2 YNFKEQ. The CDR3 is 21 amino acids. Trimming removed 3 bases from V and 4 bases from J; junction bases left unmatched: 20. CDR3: CASSHQPFSAGASGGADTQYF. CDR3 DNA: TGTGCCAGCAGCCATCAACCCTTTTCGGCGGGGGCTAGCGGGGGGGCAGATACGCAGTATTTT.

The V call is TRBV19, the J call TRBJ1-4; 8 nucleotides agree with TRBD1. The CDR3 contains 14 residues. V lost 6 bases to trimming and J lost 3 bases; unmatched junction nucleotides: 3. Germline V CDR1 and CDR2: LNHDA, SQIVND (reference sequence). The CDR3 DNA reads TGTGCCAGTAGCGACAGGGGCTCTAATGAAAAACTGTTTTTT. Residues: CASSDRGSNEKLFF.

The CDR3 DNA sequence: TGTGCCTCCAAGGGGGGTAGCTGGGACAATGAGCAGTTCTTC. Amino acids: CASKGGSWDNEQFF. V and J are TRBV7-2 and TRBJ2-1; possibly TRBD1 or TRBD2 for D (6 bases each). CDR1 and CDR2 from the germline V gene are SGHTA and FQGNSA. The ends were cut back, 11 bases at V and 5 bases at J, with 19 bases in the middle. The CDR3 spans 14 residues.

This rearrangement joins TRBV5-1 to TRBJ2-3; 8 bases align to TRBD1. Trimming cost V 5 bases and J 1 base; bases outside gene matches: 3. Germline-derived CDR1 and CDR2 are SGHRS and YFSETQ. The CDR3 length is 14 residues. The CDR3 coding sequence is TGCGCCAGCAGACCGACAGGGGGCACAGATACGCAGTATTTT. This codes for CASRPTGGTDTQYF.

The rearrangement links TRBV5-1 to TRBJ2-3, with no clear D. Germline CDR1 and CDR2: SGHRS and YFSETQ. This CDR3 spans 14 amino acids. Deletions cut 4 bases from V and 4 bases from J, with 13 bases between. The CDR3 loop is CASSQSYRADTQYF. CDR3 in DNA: TGCGCCAGCAGCCAGTCCTATCGCGCAGATACGCAGTATTTT. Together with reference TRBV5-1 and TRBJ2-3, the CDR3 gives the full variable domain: KAGVTQTPRYLIKTRGQQVTLSCSPISGHRSVSWYQQTPGQGLQFLFEYFSETQRNKGNFPGRFSGRQFSNSRSEMNVSTLELGDSALYLCASSQSYRADTQYFGPGTRLTVL.